Sequencing of this T cell receptor beta chain was carried out in a study of T cell responses to AZD1222 COVID-19 vaccine. Regarding this clone: Its specificity is not known.

Between the trimmed V and J ends, which lost 3 bases and 2 bases, there was a span of 3 bases. The germline gives CDR1 MNHEY, CDR2 SVGEGT. The CDR3 has 12 amino acids. Broader study findings: Donor demographics were predominantly white British with a female majority; clonal diversity may be underestimated.

Clones were sequenced by immunoSEQ multiplex PCR, and TCRdb holds only the in-frame ones, with some missing. Altogether more than 150,000 clones are present, approximately 94% being singletons, with the ten largest covering roughly 8.4%. The sequencing used peripheral blood, collected on day 0 of AZD1222 vaccination. This chain uses TRBV6-2 or TRBV6-3 with TRBJ2-3; D unresolved. The TCR sequence derives from an adult in good health. The CDR3: CASSYITDTQYF. The CDR3 nucleotides read TGTGCCAGCAGTTATATCACAGATACGCAGTATTTT.